This T cell receptor (beta chain) was identified during a study of control samples from healthy donors and cancer patients. Only in-frame clones appear in the TCRdb table, and some are missing; sequencing was by immunoSEQ multiplex PCR. The sample shows roughly 150,000 clones, about 93% of them seen only once. Trimming left V 1 base short and J 1 base short, with 13 bases between. Germline V gene data show CDR1 as SGHVS and CDR2 as FNYEAQ. The length of the CDR3 is 17 residues. The specimen was blood. This chain joins TRBV7-6 and TRBJ2-2; either TRBD1 or TRBD2 may fit D (5 bases each). The clonotype was recovered from a woman aged 30 to 39 in good health. CDR3 nucleotide sequence: TGTGCCAGCAGCTTAGTTTTGGGACCCCAGAACACCGGGGAGCTGTTTTTT. Protein: CASSLVLGPQNTGELFF.